This is a list of T cell receptor beta chains from one sample in a study of blood T cell repertoires in COVID-19. Measured with immunoSEQ multiplex PCR; TCRdb has only the in-frame clones, and not every one. The top ten hold 3.9% of the sample, which has 300,000 to 350,000 clones, roughly nine tenths seen once. Specimen: PBMCs or T cells enriched from blood (not recorded which). The receptors shown here come from a woman in her twenties or thirties who had been exposed to COVID-19. The CDR3 runs from the conserved cysteine through the conserved F or W. A D gene is named only where the DNA matches it firmly.

TRBV6-5	TRBJ1-2	TRBD1	12	CASSRDRHGYTF	TGTGCCAGCAGCCGGGACAGGCATGGCTACACCTTC
TRBV7-7	TRBJ1-1	NA	13	CASSPTGWTEAFF	TGTGCCAGCAGCCCGACAGGTTGGACTGAAGCTTTCTTT
TRBV5-8	TRBJ2-7	TRBD1	13	CASSRTGIYEQYF	TGTGCCAGCAGCCGGACAGGGATCTACGAGCAGTACTTC
TRBV23-1	TRBJ1-5	TRBD1	18	CASSQSLEGAVSNQPQHF	TGCGCCAGCAGTCAATCGCTGGAGGGGGCCGTTAGCAATCAGCCCCAGCATTTT
TRBV3-1/TRBV3-2	TRBJ1-4	TRBD1	14	CASSTGQGSEKLFF	TGTGCCAGCAGCACGGGACAGGGTAGTGAAAAACTGTTTTTT
TRBV30	TRBJ2-7	TRBD1	14	CAWSTAGGVYEQYF	TGTGCCTGGAGTACGGCAGGGGGTGTCTACGAGCAGTACTTC
TRBV10-3	TRBJ1-2	NA	14	CAISEDPWSYGYTF	TGTGCCATCAGTGAGGATCCCTGGAGTTATGGCTACACCTTC
TRBV5-6	TRBJ2-6	NA	16	CASNRARKAGANVLTF	TGTGCCAGTAACAGGGCAAGGAAGGCTGGGGCCAACGTCCTGACTTTC
TRBV27	TRBJ1-6	NA	15	CASSSGRGGQRPLHF	TGTGCCAGCAGTTCCGGCCGCGGGGGTCAGCGACCCCTCCACTTT
TRBV6-5	TRBJ1-1	TRBD1	14	CASRRQGAETEAFF	TGTGCCAGCAGGAGACAGGGGGCTGAAACTGAAGCTTTCTTT
TRBV5-4	TRBJ1-2	NA	13	CASSSVGAGGYTF	TGTGCCAGCAGCTCGGTTGGGGCCGGTGGCTACACCTTC